The next 5 T cell receptor beta chains were all read from a single sample in a study of blood T cell repertoires in COVID-19. Libraries were prepared by immunoSEQ multiplex PCR; TCRdb keeps only in-frame clonotypes and omits some of them. The sample consists of under 300,000 clones, approximately 85% of them appearing once. Sequenced input: PBMCs or T cells enriched from blood (not recorded which). Receptors originate from a woman aged 45-59 years who had been exposed to COVID-19.

The chain joins TRBV5-4 to TRBJ2-1; no clear D gene. The ends were cut back, 1 base at V and 6 bases at J, with 8 bases in the middle. The CDR3 consists of 13 residues. Germline V gene lookup returns CDR1 SGHNT and CDR2 YYREEE (reference sequence). The CDR3 DNA is TGTGCCAGCAGCTTGCGGTATTCCAATGAGCAGTTCTTC. This translates into CASSLRYSNEQFF.

The chain combines TRBV19 with TRBJ1-2; tentative D call: TRBD1 (5 bases). V was cut by 5 bases and J by 4 bases, with 11 bases left in between. From germline, CDR1 is LNHDA and CDR2 SQIVND (reference sequence). The CDR3 totals 13 residues. CDR3 nucleotide sequence: TGTGCCAGTAGTGGTTGGGGGGTCTATGGCTACACCTTC. It yields the protein CASSGWGVYGYTF.

The V gene is TRBV5-1, the J gene TRBJ1-1, with TRBD1 as a possible D gene (6 bases). Germline V gives CDR1 SGHRS, CDR2 YFSETQ. V was trimmed by 5 bases and J by 6 bases, leaving 14 bases between them. The CDR3 extends over 13 amino acids. CDR3 loop: CASSSGGAAEAFF. The CDR3 DNA reads as TGCGCCAGCAGTTCCGGGGGGGCGGCTGAAGCTTTCTTT.

CDR3 DNA sequence: TGTGCCAGCAGCTTATTGTGGAGCTCCTACGAGCAGTACTTC. Translation: CASSLLWSSYEQYF. The V gene is TRBV7-2, the J gene TRBJ2-7; D is uncertain. This CDR3 comprises 14 residues. Trimming shortened V by 2 bases and J by 0 bases, and 8 bases separated the two germline ends. CDR1 and CDR2 from the germline V gene are SGHTA and FQGNSA.

V usage is TRBV28 and J usage is TRBJ2-7, with D maybe TRBD1 (7 bases). V dropped 6 bases and J dropped 2 bases, with 14 bases sitting between them. Germline lookup yields CDR1 MDHEN and CDR2 SYDVKM. CDR3 length: 14 amino acids. The CDR3 protein is CASSLDREAYEQYF. CDR3 nucleotides: TGTGCCAGCAGCCTCGACAGGGAGGCCTACGAGCAGTACTTC.